The 20 T cell receptor beta chains given below trace back to one sample, sequenced in a study of shared clonotypes between healthy human individuals. Sequencing was performed with immunoSEQ multiplex PCR; in TCRdb, only in-frame clones are kept and a portion is missing. The table lists about 1.5 million clones, roughly 98% of them singletons. The sequenced sample was naive CD4+ T cells sorted from blood. Subset specified: CD45RA+ positively selected. These receptor sequences come from a man in his thirties or forties in good health.

Regarding this clone: The sample carries other DNA sequences with the same CDR3. This rearrangement joins TRBV19 to TRBJ2-5; weak D call: TRBD1 (5 bases). The CDR3 loop spans 13 amino acids. Germline V gene sequence: CDR1 LNHDA, CDR2 SQIVND (reference sequence). V was cut by 4 bases and J by 3 bases, with 9 bases left in between. The CDR3 here is CASSRDSEETQYF. In nucleotides, the CDR3 is TGTGCCAGTAGTAGAGACAGTGAAGAGACCCAGTACTTC.

The chain uses TRBV7-9 and TRBJ2-1; TRBD2 might be the D (6 bases). In germline, CDR1 is SEHNR, CDR2 FQNEAQ (reference sequence). The length of the CDR3 is 16 residues. V lost 1 base to trimming and J lost 4 bases, with 14 bases between them. The CDR3 coding sequence is TGTGCCAGCAGCTTAGATTGGATAGCGGCATACAATGAGCAGTTCTTC. This gives the protein CASSLDWIAAYNEQFF.

CDR3 residues: CSAGGYGYTF. The CDR3 DNA sequence: TGCAGCGCGGGCGGCTATGGCTACACCTTC. The rearrangement joins TRBV29-1 to TRBJ1-2; D remains ambiguous. The CDR3 is 10 amino acids. CDR1 SQVTM and CDR2 ANQGSEA come from the germline V gene. V lost 7 bases to trimming and J lost 4 bases, with 7 bases between them. Full variable domain (outside the CDR3, taken from reference TRBV29-1 and TRBJ1-2): SAVISQKPSRDICQRGTSLTIQCQVDSQVTMMFWYRQQPGQSLTLIATANQGSEATYESGFVIDKFPISRPNLTFSTLTVSNMSPEDSSIYLCSAGGYGYTFGSGTRLTVV.

The chain employs TRBV10-3 and TRBJ2-7; 8 bases line up with TRBD2. CDR1 ENHRY and CDR2 SYGVKD come from the germline V gene. Germline trimming cut 8 bases from V and 7 bases from J; bases unmatched to any gene: 10. The CDR3 consists of 13 residues. The CDR3 region has the DNA TGTGCCATCGCACGGGAGGGCCAAGGAGAGCAGTACTTC. This translates into CAIAREGQGEQYF.

This clone was seen once. V and J are TRBV29-1 and TRBJ1-1, with D tentatively TRBD1 (5 bases). The CDR3 extends over 15 amino acids. Germline lookup yields CDR1 SQVTM and CDR2 ANQGSEA. Trimming shortened V by 5 bases and J by 1 base, and 17 bases separated the two germline ends. In DNA form, the CDR3 reads TGCAGCGTTCTTATATGGGGCGCAGGGAACACTGAAGCTTTCTTT. It is translated as CSVLIWGAGNTEAFF.

The V call is TRBV7-2, the J call TRBJ2-7; 10 nucleotides line up with TRBD2. Germline V gene data show CDR1 as SGHTA and CDR2 as FQGNSA. The CDR3 consists of 18 residues. Losses at the gene ends were 2 bases for V and 0 bases for J; bases not matched to a gene: 10. The CDR3 loop is CASSLLTSGSRSSYEQYF. The CDR3 DNA is TGTGCCAGCAGCTTACTGACTAGCGGGTCCCGAAGCTCCTACGAGCAGTACTTC.

This clone was picked up one time. The chain recombines TRBV15 with TRBJ1-2; possible D gene TRBD1, 5 bases. V was shortened by 5 bases and J by 8 bases, with 18 bases between the two germline ends. The germline V gene has CDR1 LNHNV and CDR2 YYDKDF (reference sequence). This CDR3 comprises 14 residues. CDR3 in DNA: TGTGCCACCAGCCCACGACCGGGGCGGAGGGGCTACACCTTC. Its translation: CATSPRPGRRGYTF.

This clone appeared a single time. This chain uses TRBV4-2 with TRBJ2-1; D gene unclear. The V and J ends lost 1 base and 2 bases respectively, with 15 bases between them. Germline V gives CDR1 LGHNA, CDR2 YNFKEQ. The CDR3 has 17 amino acids. The CDR3, as DNA: TGTGCCAGCAGCCAAGCCGAGGTCCGGGCCGCCTACAATGAGCAGTTCTTC. Translation: CASSQAEVRAAYNEQFF.

The chain employs TRBV19 and TRBJ2-3, with 15 bases lining up with TRBD2. The CDR3 runs to 20 residues. The junction had 17 bases not matched to a gene; V was cut back by 5 bases and J by 5 bases. CDR1 is LNHDA and CDR2 is SQIVND in the germline V gene (reference sequence). The CDR3 nucleotides read TGTGCCAGTAGTGTGGGACTAGCGGGAGGAACCCCCCTACTTCGAGATACGCAGTATTTT. Amino acid sequence: CASSVGLAGGTPLLRDTQYF.

In this sample, this clone turned up once. The chain links TRBV7-2 to TRBJ2-1; 9 positions agree with TRBD2. The CDR3 has 16 residues. Germline CDR1 SGHTA, CDR2 FQGNSA. Trimming cost V 4 bases and J 4 bases; bases outside gene matches: 8. CDR3 in DNA: TGTGCCAGCAGCTCAGCAGGCGGGAGGGGTTACAATGAGCAGTTCTTC. This gives the protein CASSSAGGRGYNEQFF. Supplemented by reference TRBV7-2 and TRBJ2-1, the full variable domain reads GAGVSQSPSNKVTEKGKDVELRCDPISGHTALYWYRQSLGQGLEFLIYFQGNSAPDKSGLPSDRFSAERTGGSVSTLTIQRTQQEDSAVYLCASSSAGGRGYNEQFFGPGTRLTVL.

Here the CDR3 reads CASSPTGLEETQYF. CDR3 nucleotide sequence: TGTGCCAGCAGCCCGACGGGGCTTGAAGAGACCCAGTACTTC. The chain carries TRBV11-3 and TRBJ2-5; D assignment may be TRBD1 or TRBD2 (5 bases each). Germline lookup yields CDR1 SGHNT and CDR2 YENEEA. V lost 5 bases and J 3 bases, leaving 13 bases between the germline ends. The CDR3 loop spans 14 amino acids.

V is TRBV7-3 and J is TRBJ2-1, with 9 nucleotides matching TRBD1. The V and J ends lost 5 bases and 0 bases, in that order; junction bases with no gene match: 2. CDR1 is SGHTA and CDR2 is FQGTGA in the germline V gene. The CDR3 has 15 amino acids. In DNA form, the CDR3 reads TGTGCCAGCAGCCAGGACAGGGGCTCCTACAATGAGCAGTTCTTC. Protein sequence: CASSQDRGSYNEQFF.

Of note for this clone: The same CDR3 also results from other DNA sequences found in this sample. The chain's CDR3 is CASSLSGSNQPQHF. CDR3 in DNA: TGCGCCAGCAGCTTGTCGGGAAGCAATCAGCCCCAGCATTTT. This rearrangement joins TRBV5-1 to TRBJ1-5; D call uncertain. V was shortened by 1 base and J by 1 base, with 6 bases between the two germline ends. The germline V gene has CDR1 SGHRS and CDR2 YFSETQ. This CDR3 region has 14 residues.

CDR3 in DNA: TGCGCCAGCAGCACACTAGCGGGGTACAATGAGCAGTTCTTC. It encodes CASSTLAGYNEQFF. The genes are TRBV10-1 and TRBJ2-1, with 10 nucleotides matching TRBD2. This CDR3 contains 14 residues. Germline CDR1 reads WNHNN; CDR2 reads SYGVQD (reference sequence). V lost 6 bases and J lost 4; bases outside the gene matches: 3.

The V call is TRBV19, the J call TRBJ1-1, with 11 bases that match TRBD1. The ends lost 5 bases at V and 0 bases at J; junction bases unmatched: 8. The germline CDR1 and CDR2 sequences are LNHDA and SQIVND (reference sequence). This CDR3 comprises 17 residues. The CDR3 is CASSSRTGGYLNTEAFF. For the CDR3, the DNA is TGTGCCAGTAGTTCACGGACAGGGGGCTATTTGAACACTGAAGCTTTCTTT.

This clone was detected only once. This rearrangement joins TRBV18 to TRBJ1-4, with D tentatively TRBD1 (5 bases). The CDR3 spans 17 residues. V lost 4 bases and J 6 bases, leaving 21 bases between the germline ends. The germline V gene encodes CDR1 KGHSH and CDR2 LQKENI. The CDR3 DNA reads as TGTGCCAGCTCACTTAATATAGCGGGACCGGACCATGAAAAACTGTTTTTT. Its protein is CASSLNIAGPDHEKLFF.

CDR3 sequence reads: CATSRDWRTPSYEQYF. CDR3 DNA: TGTGCCACCAGCAGAGATTGGCGGACACCCTCCTACGAGCAGTACTTC. The V gene is TRBV15, the J gene TRBJ2-7; possible D gene TRBD1, 5 bases. Deletions cut 0 bases from V and 0 bases from J, with 12 bases between. The CDR3 runs to 16 residues. Germline V gives CDR1 LNHNV, CDR2 YYDKDF (reference sequence).

The CDR3 bases are TGTGCCAGCAGAATATCCCCAGCCCTATCCACTGAAGCTTTCTTT. Protein sequence: CASRISPALSTEAFF. The chain carries TRBV28 and TRBJ1-1, with no clear D. Trimming cost V 6 bases and J 4 bases, with 18 bases left between them. Germline CDR1 reads MDHEN; CDR2 reads SYDVKM. CDR3 length: 15 amino acids.

The count of this clone is one. The chain joins TRBV11-2 to TRBJ1-2, with 7 bases matching TRBD1. This CDR3 has 17 amino acids. Germline V CDR1 and CDR2: SGHAT, FQNNGV. V shed 10 bases and J 0 bases; nucleotides not matched to a gene: 17. The CDR3 region has the DNA TGTGCCACAGGGGAATTTCCCTCGGACAGGTCTAACTATGGCTACACCTTC. Its translation: CATGEFPSDRSNYGYTF.

J is TRBJ2-4 and V is TRBV11-2, with D possibly being TRBD1 or TRBD2 (6 bases each). Germline V CDR1 and CDR2: SGHAT, FQNNGV. The CDR3 runs 13 residues. Trimming removed 5 bases at V and 8 bases at J, with 13 bases between. The CDR3 DNA sequence: TGTGCCAGCAGCGTATCTAGGGGGGACATTCAGTACTTC. Translating gives CASSVSRGDIQYF.